The rows below give T cell receptor beta chains drawn from one sample of a study of PD-1 blockade in classical Hodgkin lymphoma. Assay: immunoSEQ multiplex PCR; the TCRdb copy retains only in-frame clones and omits some. Of 20,000 to 25,000 clones in the sample, around 94% are singletons; the top ten hold roughly 5.5%. The specimen was peripheral blood mononuclear cells (PBMCs). Receptors were obtained from a human donor with classical Hodgkin lymphoma. CDR3s include the opening cysteine and the closing phenylalanine or tryptophan. The D gene is left open where the match is weak. The size field is filled for only some rows; it gives once, few, many or a size class.

d_call	v_call	j_call	clone_size	cdr3_aa	cdr3_nt
.	TRBV30	TRBJ1-6	.	CAWSLQGASPLHF	TGTGCCTGGAGTTTGCAGGGTGCCTCACCCCTCCACTTT
.	TRBV28	TRBJ1-5	.	CASSSIGPMIRVFGNQPQHF	TGTGCCAGCAGTTCGATAGGTCCCATGATCCGAGTTTTTGGCAATCAGCCCCAGCATTTT
.	TRBV9	TRBJ2-7	.	CASSVGDQPPYEQYF	TGTGCCAGCAGCGTAGGGGACCAGCCCCCTTACGAGCAGTACTTC
.	TRBV11-2	TRBJ2-3	.	CASSLALAVSTDTQYF	TGTGCCAGCAGCTTAGCCCTAGCAGTTAGCACAGATACGCAGTATTTT
.	TRBV6-1	TRBJ2-4	.	CASIGSYLTKNIQYF	TGTGCCAGCATAGGCAGTTACTTAACCAAAAACATTCAGTACTTC
.	TRBV19	TRBJ1-2	.	CASSIETAYNYGYTF	TGTGCCAGTAGTATAGAGACAGCATACAACTATGGCTACACCTTC
TRBD1	TRBV6-6	TRBJ1-1	.	CASSYRGQVNTEAFF	TGTGCCAGCAGTTATCGAGGACAGGTCAACACTGAAGCTTTCTTT
.	TRBV28	TRBJ1-3	.	CASSRLGGWTYTRNTIYF	TGTGCCAGCAGCCGTCTAGGGGGTTGGACCTATACAAGAAACACCATATATTTT
.	TRBV25-1	TRBJ2-3	once	CASSDLRRIPDTQYF	TGTGCCAGCAGTGATCTGCGGAGGATCCCAGATACGCAGTATTTT
.	TRBV5-1	TRBJ2-7	.	CASSLAAGQPYEQYF	TGCGCCAGCAGCTTGGCCGCGGGACAGCCCTACGAGCAGTACTTC
TRBD1	TRBV28	TRBJ2-5	.	CASRPGTGYQETQYF	TGTGCCAGCAGGCCCGGGACAGGGTATCAAGAGACCCAGTACTTC
.	TRBV7-2	TRBJ2-1	.	CASRGRRSSYNEQFF	TGTGCCAGCAGGGGGAGGCGGAGCTCCTACAATGAGCAGTTCTTC
.	TRBV10-3	TRBJ2-1	.	CAIIDSYNEQFF	TGTGCCATCATTGACAGCTACAATGAGCAGTTCTTC
.	TRBV28	TRBJ1-1	.	CASSLNRNTEAFF	TGTGCCAGCAGTCTAAACAGGAACACTGAAGCTTTCTTT
.	TRBV6-5	TRBJ1-2	.	CASSYSTPTNYGYTF	TGTGCCAGCAGTTACTCAACTCCTACTAACTATGGCTACACCTTC
TRBD1	TRBV10-2	TRBJ2-4	.	CASSEDITGVSKNIQYF	TGCGCCAGCAGTGAGGATATTACAGGGGTATCCAAAAACATTCAGTACTTC
.	TRBV30	TRBJ1-1	.	CAWSVPQPDGTVTEAFF	TGTGCCTGGAGTGTACCTCAACCCGACGGGACGGTCACCGAAGCTTTCTTT
.	TRBV14	TRBJ1-4	.	CATSGSTNEKLFF	TGTGCCACATCGGGGTCAACTAATGAAAAACTGTTTTTT
.	TRBV7-6	TRBJ2-1	medium-sized	CASSERNSNEQFF	TGTGCCAGCAGCGAGAGGAACTCCAATGAGCAGTTCTTC
.	TRBV11-2	TRBJ1-2	.	CASSWDLNYGYTF	TGTGCCAGCAGCTGGGACCTTAACTATGGCTACACCTTC
.	TRBV10-3	TRBJ1-3	.	CATGRSSGNTIYF	TGTGCCACCGGACGGAGCTCTGGAAACACCATATATTTT
.	TRBV7-2	TRBJ2-2	.	CASSLGRGGGPSGELFF	TGTGCCAGCAGCCTAGGCCGGGGCGGGGGCCCTTCCGGGGAGCTGTTTTTT
.	TRBV29-1	TRBJ2-1	.	CSSSRVGSYNEQFF	TGCAGCTCTTCCAGGGTTGGGTCCTACAATGAGCAGTTCTTC
TRBD1	TRBV11-2	TRBJ1-1	.	CASSTGQTTGAFF	TGTGCCAGCAGCACGGGACAGACGACTGGAGCTTTCTTT
TRBD1	TRBV18	TRBJ2-7	.	CASSPPQGASYEQYF	TGTGCCAGCTCACCCCCCCAGGGGGCTTCGTACGAGCAGTACTTC
.	TRBV6-1	TRBJ2-2	.	CASSEPGRAAGELFF	TGTGCCAGCAGTGAGCCGGGACGGGCAGCGGGGGAGCTGTTTTTT
.	TRBV6-4	TRBJ1-5	.	CASSGQTHNQPQHF	TGTGCCAGCAGTGGGCAGACACACAATCAGCCCCAGCATTTT
.	TRBV5-1	TRBJ2-1	once	CASSFSRDTSYNEQFF	TGCGCCAGCAGCTTTTCCCGGGACACCTCCTACAATGAGCAGTTCTTC
.	TRBV4-1	TRBJ2-5	once	CASSQGVVDSRGETQYF	TGCGCCAGCAGCCAAGGTGTTGTCGACAGCAGGGGAGAGACCCAGTACTTC
.	TRBV21-1	TRBJ1-2	.	CASSKLRDF	TGTGCCAGCAGCAAATTGAGGGACTTC
.	TRBV29-1	TRBJ2-2	.	CSVASYDGGELFF	TGCAGCGTTGCCTCATATGATGGCGGGGAGCTGTTTTTT
.	TRBV27	TRBJ1-2	.	CASSLNRVGGYTF	TGTGCCAGCAGTTTAAACAGGGTCGGTGGCTACACCTTC
.	TRBV27	TRBJ2-3	.	CASSQGGRLADTQYF	TGTGCCAGCAGTCAGGGAGGCAGGTTAGCAGATACGCAGTATTTT
.	TRBV27	TRBJ2-2	.	CASLPSSGTINTGELFF	TGTGCCAGCCTCCCTTCTTCCGGGACGATAAACACCGGGGAGCTGTTTTTT
.	TRBV20-1	TRBJ2-5	.	CSASGTESGYF	TGCAGTGCTTCCGGGACTGAGTCGGGGTACTTC
.	TRBV7-9	TRBJ1-5	.	CASSLDGSGQPQHF	TGTGCCAGCAGCTTAGATGGGAGCGGTCAGCCCCAGCATTTT
.	TRBV5-4	TRBJ2-2	.	CASSLGDPGELFF	TGTGCCAGCAGCCTCGGGGATCCCGGGGAGCTGTTTTTT
.	TRBV4-3	TRBJ1-2	.	CASSQDRGAYYGYTF	TGCGCCAGCAGCCAAGACAGGGGAGCATACTATGGCTACACCTTC
.	TRBV6-5	TRBJ2-5	.	CASRKTFRLGETQYF	TGTGCCAGCAGGAAAACCTTCAGACTGGGGGAGACCCAGTACTTC
TRBD1	TRBV12-5	TRBJ1-1	.	CASGSDTLLDRVDMNTEAFF	TGTGCTAGTGGTTCAGACACCCTATTGGACAGGGTCGACATGAACACTGAAGCTTTCTTT
.	TRBV7-9	TRBJ2-1	.	CASSLGAGLVNNEQFF	TGTGCCAGCAGCTTAGGGGCCGGACTGGTTAACAATGAGCAGTTCTTC